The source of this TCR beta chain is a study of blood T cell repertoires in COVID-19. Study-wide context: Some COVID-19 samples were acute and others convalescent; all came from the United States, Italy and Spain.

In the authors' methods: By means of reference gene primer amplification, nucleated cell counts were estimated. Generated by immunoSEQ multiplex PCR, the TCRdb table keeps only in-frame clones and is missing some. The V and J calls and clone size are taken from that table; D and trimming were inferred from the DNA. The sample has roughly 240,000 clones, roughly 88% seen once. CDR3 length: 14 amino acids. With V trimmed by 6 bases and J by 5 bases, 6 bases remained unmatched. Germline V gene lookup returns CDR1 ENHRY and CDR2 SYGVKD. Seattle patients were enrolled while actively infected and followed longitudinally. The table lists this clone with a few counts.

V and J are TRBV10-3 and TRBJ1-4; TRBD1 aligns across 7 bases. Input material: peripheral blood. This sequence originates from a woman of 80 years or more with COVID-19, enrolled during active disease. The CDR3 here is CAISPGQINEKLFF. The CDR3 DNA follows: TGTGCCATCAGCCCGGGACAGATAAATGAAAAACTGTTTTTT.